Listed here are 31 T cell receptor beta chains from one sample, sequenced in a study of cytomegalovirus exposure and HLA in healthy donors. Some clones are missing from TCRdb's copy, which holds only in-frame ones; the method was immunoSEQ multiplex PCR. This sample carries about 180,000 clones, roughly 85% of them seen once, and the ten largest clones take approximately 15%. Material: PBMCs. These receptors all come from a man between 18 and 35 years old in good health and CMV-seropositive.

The chain combines TRBV4-2 with TRBJ2-7; 8 nucleotides match TRBD2. The V gene's germline CDR1 is LGHNA and CDR2 YNFKEQ. V dropped 0 bases and J dropped 4; count of bases not matched to a gene: 8. This CDR3 is 16 amino acids long. CDR3 sequence: CASSQDWKREQYEQYF. DNA of the CDR3: TGTGCCAGCAGCCAAGATTGGAAGCGGGAGCAATACGAGCAGTACTTC.

This clone was recorded only once. CDR3 nucleotide sequence: TGTGCCAGCAGTTCCCGGGAGAACTATGGCTACACCTTC. Its translation: CASSSRENYGYTF. This sequence joins TRBV27 and TRBJ1-2; D gene uncertain. This CDR3 contains 13 residues. Trimming took off 4 bases at V and 2 bases at J, with 8 bases between the two ends. Germline CDR1 and CDR2: MNHEY and SMNVEV (reference sequence).

The chain joins TRBV12-5 to TRBJ1-5, with 7 bases identical to TRBD1. With V trimmed by 0 bases and J by 8 bases, 7 bases remained unmatched. Per germline, CDR1 LGHNT and CDR2 FRNRAP. This CDR3 is 15 amino acids long. This CDR3 reads CASGLVLGRGEPQHF. The CDR3 nucleotides are TGTGCTAGTGGTTTGGTACTCGGCAGGGGGGAGCCCCAGCATTTT.

The chain couples TRBV28 to TRBJ2-3; tentative D call: TRBD2 (5 bases). Per germline, CDR1 MDHEN and CDR2 SYDVKM. This CDR3 has 15 residues. V lost 9 bases and J lost 3, with 19 bases in between. The CDR3 DNA reads TGTGCCAGTTCCGAGGGCGGGCCTGGGACAGATACGCAGTATTTT. Its protein product is CASSEGGPGTDTQYF.

The chain combines TRBV7-9 with TRBJ2-7; 10 bases match TRBD1. Trimming cost V 6 bases and J 2 bases; bases outside gene matches: 7. This CDR3 has 15 amino acids. Germline V gives CDR1 SEHNR, CDR2 FQNEAQ (reference sequence). The CDR3 nucleotides read TGTGCCAGCAGTCTGACCGGGACAGGGGCCTACGAGCAGTACTTC. Residues: CASSLTGTGAYEQYF.

The chain couples TRBV5-1 to TRBJ1-2; 8 bases are a match to TRBD1. CDR1 is SGHRS, CDR2 YFSETQ, per germline. The CDR3 runs to 15 residues. With V trimmed by 0 bases and J by 3 bases, 4 bases remained unmatched. CDR3 amino acids: CASSLVTGDHYGYTF. CDR3 nucleotides: TGCGCCAGCAGCTTGGTGACAGGGGATCACTATGGCTACACCTTC.

V and J are TRBV7-9 and TRBJ2-3; 7 nucleotides line up with TRBD1. The CDR3 is 15 residues long. The germline V gene encodes CDR1 SEHNR and CDR2 FQNEAQ (reference sequence). V lost 5 bases, J lost 6 bases, and 11 bases stayed unmatched. Here the CDR3 reads CASSPVTTGFDTQYF. CDR3 sequence (DNA): TGTGCCAGCAGCCCAGTGACGACAGGGTTCGATACGCAGTATTTT.

The genes are TRBV2 and TRBJ2-7; 7 bases are shared with TRBD1. This CDR3 has 15 amino acids. V was pared by 5 bases and J by 6 bases, with 13 bases of the junction left unmatched. Germline V gives CDR1 SNHLY, CDR2 FYNNEI. The chain's CDR3 is CASSYWGTVPGEQYF. The CDR3 bases are TGTGCCAGCAGTTATTGGGGGACAGTACCCGGCGAGCAGTACTTC.

The chain joins TRBV5-6 to TRBJ2-2; no definite D call. V was pared by 2 bases and J by 5 bases, with 10 bases between. The germline gives CDR1 SGHDT, CDR2 YYEEEE. The CDR3 contains 14 residues. In nucleotides, the CDR3 is TGTGCCAGCAGCTTCCCCCCCAGGACCGGGGAGCTGTTTTTT. As protein: CASSFPPRTGELFF.

This chain joins TRBV2 and TRBJ2-5; 8 nucleotides line up with TRBD2. This CDR3 is 15 amino acids long. Per the germline V gene, CDR1 is SNHLY and CDR2 is FYNNEI. Germline trimming cut 4 bases from V and 1 base from J; bases unmatched to any gene: 5. This CDR3 is CASSGSGRGQETQYF. The CDR3 nucleotides read TGTGCCAGCAGTGGAAGCGGGAGAGGCCAAGAGACCCAGTACTTC.

This clone was picked up one time. The V gene is TRBV6-5, the J gene TRBJ2-7, with 12 bases fitting TRBD1. This CDR3 region has 15 residues. The ends lost 4 bases at V and 5 bases at J; junction bases unmatched: 6. Germline CDR1 and CDR2: MNHEY and SVGAGI. CDR3 in amino acids: CASSSSGQGADEQYF. CDR3 nucleotides: TGTGCCAGCAGTTCCTCGGGACAGGGGGCCGACGAGCAGTACTTC.

This chain links TRBV5-8 with TRBJ2-4; D ambiguous. V shed 1 base and J shed 5 bases, with 7 bases lying between them. The CDR3 covers 13 residues. The germline V gene has CDR1 SGHTS and CDR2 YDEGEE. This CDR3 is CASSLRSENIQYF. The CDR3 nucleotides read TGTGCCAGCAGCTTGAGGAGTGAAAACATTCAGTACTTC.

The chain employs TRBV13 and TRBJ1-2; 7 positions agree with TRBD1. CDR3 length: 16 residues. Germline CDR1 reads PRHDT; CDR2 reads FYEKMQ (reference sequence). V dropped 5 bases and J dropped 8; count of bases not matched to a gene: 17. The CDR3 here is CASSPSRGRRADGYTF. CDR3 bases: TGTGCCAGCAGCCCCTCGAGGGGGCGGAGGGCCGACGGCTACACCTTC.

The chain has TRBV28 and TRBJ2-7; 10 bases map to TRBD1. Germline V gene data show CDR1 as MDHEN and CDR2 as SYDVKM. The length of the CDR3 is 15 residues. V was clipped by 7 bases and J by 2 bases; unmatched bases: 8. The CDR3 nucleotides are TGTGCCAGCACCTCCCCCGGGACAGGGGCCTACGAGCAGTACTTC. It yields the protein CASTSPGTGAYEQYF.

J is TRBJ2-1 and V is TRBV28, with 8 positions matching TRBD2. Germline CDR1 MDHEN, CDR2 SYDVKM. The V gene end was trimmed by 7 bases and the J gene end by 9 bases; junction bases not matched to a gene: 8. The CDR3 has 13 residues. In DNA form, the CDR3 reads TGTGCCAGCATAGGGCGGGAGGAGGGTGAGCAGTTCTTC. Translation: CASIGREEGEQFF.

On this clone: Other nucleotide sequences in the sample specify the same CDR3. This sequence joins TRBV7-6 and TRBJ2-1; 8 positions agree with TRBD1. CDR3 length: 14 residues. CDR1 is SGHVS and CDR2 is FNYEAQ in the germline V gene. The ends lost 2 bases at V and 6 bases at J; junction bases unmatched: 3. CDR3 nucleotides: TGTGCCAGCAGCTTATCAGGACAGGGCAATGAGCAGTTCTTC. Translating gives CASSLSGQGNEQFF.

The chain links TRBV27 to TRBJ1-1, with 8 nucleotides matching TRBD1. V lost 8 bases to trimming and J lost 0 bases; unmatched junction nucleotides: 2. CDR1 and CDR2 from the germline V gene are MNHEY and SMNVEV (reference sequence). CDR3 length: 13 amino acids. The CDR3 DNA reads TGTGCCAGCCGACAGGGGATGAACACTGAAGCTTTCTTT. It is translated as CASRQGMNTEAFF.

The V and J genes are TRBV30 and TRBJ1-3; D is unclear. With 4 bases removed from V and 0 bases from J, the gap between germline ends came to 13 bases. The CDR3 is made up of 15 amino acids. CDR1 and CDR2 (germline): GTSNPN, SVGIG (reference sequence). The CDR3 DNA follows: TGTGCCTGGAAAACCCTGCGATTCTCTGGAAACACCATATATTTT. It encodes CAWKTLRFSGNTIYF.

This chain connects TRBV5-1 to TRBJ2-1; 9 bases line up with TRBD2. CDR3 length equals 15 residues. V lost 0 bases, J lost 9 bases, and 7 bases stayed unmatched. CDR1 is SGHRS, CDR2 YFSETQ, per germline. CDR3 nucleotide sequence: TGCGCCAGCAGCTTGGTGCCTAGCGGGACTGGTGAGCAGTTCTTC. It translates to CASSLVPSGTGEQFF.

The V call is TRBV10-3, the J call TRBJ2-1; no reliable D call. Germline CDR1 and CDR2: ENHRY and SYGVKD. Trimming shortened V by 2 bases and J by 8 bases, and 10 bases separated the two germline ends. The CDR3 totals 13 residues. This CDR3 reads CAISEAYLDEQFF. The CDR3 region has the DNA TGTGCCATCAGTGAGGCCTACCTAGATGAGCAGTTCTTC.

This rearrangement joins TRBV23-1 to TRBJ1-2; TRBD1 might be the D (6 bases). TRBV23-1 is an ORF for which the function is uncertain. With 4 bases removed from V and 1 base from J, the gap between germline ends came to 13 bases. CDR3 length equals 15 residues. The CDR3 DNA reads as TGCGCCAGCAGTCCATCGGACAGATTTAACTATGGCTACACCTTC. Its translation: CASSPSDRFNYGYTF.

This chain uses TRBV6-6 with TRBJ1-2; maybe TRBD1 (5 bases). Trimming stripped 4 bases from V and 2 bases from J, with 8 bases between. CDR3 length: 13 residues. Germline V gives CDR1 MNHNY, CDR2 SVGAGI (reference sequence). CDR3 coding DNA: TGTGCCAGCAGTTCCGGGGGAAACTATGGCTACACCTTC. Residues: CASSSGGNYGYTF.

The J gene is TRBJ2-7, the V gene TRBV5-1; 8 bases match TRBD1. Trimming removed 3 bases from V and 6 bases from J; junction bases left unmatched: 20. This CDR3 is 18 amino acids long. Germline lookup yields CDR1 SGHRS and CDR2 YFSETQ. This CDR3 is CASSSIGQGKDWATEQYF. In DNA, the CDR3 is TGCGCCAGCAGCTCTATTGGACAGGGAAAAGATTGGGCGACCGAGCAGTACTTC.

V is TRBV28 and J is TRBJ2-5; perhaps TRBD2 as D (5 bases). The CDR3 is 15 residues long. Looked up from germline, CDR1 is MDHEN and CDR2 is SYDVKM. The V and J ends lost 7 bases and 2 bases respectively, with 17 bases between them. This chain's CDR3 is CASTLGRVYQETQYF. The CDR3 region has the DNA TGTGCCAGCACTCTTGGGCGGGTATATCAAGAGACCCAGTACTTC.

The V call is TRBV30, the J call TRBJ2-7; D is unclear. Germline CDR1 GTSNPN, CDR2 SVGIG (reference sequence). Deletions cut 0 bases from V and 5 bases from J, with 11 bases between. The CDR3 extends over 13 amino acids. The CDR3 sequence: CAWSVSSYDEQYF. CDR3 coding DNA: TGTGCCTGGAGTGTATCCTCCTACGACGAGCAGTACTTC.

This sequence joins TRBV11-3 and TRBJ2-2; TRBD1 is a possible D gene (6 bases). The CDR3 is 17 amino acids. V gave up 5 bases and J gave up 2 bases, with 18 bases separating them. Germline V gene data show CDR1 as SGHNT and CDR2 as YENEEA. The CDR3 protein is CASSPFEQGYNTGELFF. The CDR3 DNA follows: TGTGCCAGCAGCCCTTTCGAACAGGGTTACAACACCGGGGAGCTGTTTTTT.

In nucleotides, the CDR3 is TGTGCCAGCAGCCCAGGGACAGGAAGCTCCTACGAGCAGTACTTC. It encodes CASSPGTGSSYEQYF. The chain carries TRBV7-3 and TRBJ2-7; TRBD1 aligns across 8 bases. CDR1 and CDR2 from the germline V gene are SGHTA and FQGTGA. The V and J ends lost 5 bases and 0 bases, in that order; junction bases with no gene match: 6. This CDR3 is built from 15 residues.

The chain joins TRBV5-1 to TRBJ2-4, with 9 bases fitting TRBD2. The CDR3 spans 14 residues. V lost 4 bases and J lost 8; bases outside the gene matches: 7. Germline V gene lookup returns CDR1 SGHRS and CDR2 YFSETQ. The CDR3 DNA sequence: TGCGCCAGCAGCAAGGGACTAGCCGAAGACATTCAGTACTTC. Amino acid sequence: CASSKGLAEDIQYF.

The rearrangement joins TRBV10-1 to TRBJ2-3; tentatively, D is TRBD1 (6 bases). Germline V lookup: CDR1 WNHNN, CDR2 SYGVQD (reference sequence). The germline V and J ends were trimmed by 6 bases and 8 bases, with 21 bases remaining between them. The CDR3 sequence is 15 residues long. The CDR3 sequence is CASRGTLDQASTQYF. Written as DNA, the CDR3 is TGCGCCAGCAGAGGGACACTCGACCAAGCCAGTACGCAGTATTTT.

This clone was seen a single time. The chain has TRBV29-1 and TRBJ1-2, with D unresolved. From germline, CDR1 is SQVTM and CDR2 ANQGSEA. This CDR3 region has 14 residues. The germline V and J ends were trimmed by 0 bases and 7 bases, with 15 bases remaining between them. CDR3 in DNA: TGCAGCGTTGAAGAGGGGAGACGGTCTGGTGGCTACACCTTC. Its protein product is CSVEEGRRSGGYTF. The variable domain in full, completed from reference TRBV29-1 and TRBJ1-2, reads SAVISQKPSRDICQRGTSLTIQCQVDSQVTMMFWYRQQPGQSLTLIATANQGSEATYESGFVIDKFPISRPNLTFSTLTVSNMSPEDSSIYLCSVEEGRRSGGYTFGSGTRLTVV.

The chain joins TRBV21-1 to TRBJ2-7; the table's TRBD1 call for D was not verified on the DNA. TRBV21-1 counts as a pseudogene. CDR3 length: 14 amino acids. CDR3 DNA: TGTGCCAGCAGTGAAACAGGGGGCACGTACGAGCAGTACTTC. This sequence encodes CASSETGGTYEQYF.